The 13 T cell receptor beta chains given below trace back to one sample, sequenced in a study of Ad26.COV2.S vaccination and SARS-CoV-2 variants. Treatment given: some 20 received Ad26.COV2.S at low or high dose, single or two shots; about 5 received placebo; per-sample allocation not given. Repertoires come from day 63 after the first vaccine or placebo injection. TCRdb's copy holds only in-frame clones and misses some; the assay was immunoSEQ multiplex PCR. The table includes some 420,000 clones, approximately 87% detected once. The input for sequencing was peripheral blood, taken in a trial of Ad26.COV2.S vaccine versus placebo. The receptors were sampled from a person between 18 and 60 years old who received the Ad26.COV2.S COVID-19 vaccine or a placebo.

V gene TRBV3-1 (or the pseudogene TRBV3-2) combines with J gene TRBJ2-7; D not certain. This CDR3 is built from 13 residues. Germline V CDR1 and CDR2: LGHDT, YNNKEL (reference sequence). Between the trimmed V and J ends, which lost 2 bases and 6 bases, there was a span of 11 bases. The CDR3 coding sequence is TGTGCCAGCAGCCAACCGCCTTCCCCCGAGCAGTACTTC. It is translated as CASSQPPSPEQYF.

DNA of the CDR3: TGTGCCAGCAGTGATATAGGGACAGGGTACAATCAGCCCCAGCATTTT. Translation: CASSDIGTGYNQPQHF. The gene calls are TRBV6-1 and TRBJ1-5, with 9 bases aligning to TRBD1. The J segment lost 3 bases and the V segment lost 3 bases, leaving 6 bases of the junction unmatched. The CDR3 runs 16 residues. Per germline, CDR1 MNHNS and CDR2 SASEGT.

The chain couples TRBV6-5 to TRBJ2-5; TRBD2 matches 8 bases. The CDR3 is 14 residues long. V trimming: 2 bases; J trimming: 4 bases; junction bases outside the gene matches: 3. The germline CDR1 and CDR2 sequences are MNHEY and SVGAGI. Here the CDR3 DNA reads TGTGCCAGCAGTTACGACGGGGGGGCAGAGACCCAGTACTTC. Translation gives CASSYDGGAETQYF.

The chain couples TRBV11-2 to TRBJ2-1; D may be TRBD1 (5 bases). Looked up from germline, CDR1 is SGHAT and CDR2 is FQNNGV. V shed 0 bases and J shed 15 bases, with 18 bases lying between them. CDR3 length: 14 residues. The DNA of the CDR3 is TGTGCCAGCAGCTTAGATACCCCCCTGGTTGGGGCGTTCTTC. Translating it yields CASSLDTPLVGAFF.

V usage is TRBV27 and J usage is TRBJ2-6; no definite D call. The CDR3 spans 16 residues. Trimming stripped 5 bases from V and 0 bases from J, with 11 bases between. CDR1 is MNHEY, CDR2 SMNVEV, per germline (reference sequence). The CDR3 loop reads CASSPISSSGANVLTF. CDR3 bases: TGTGCCAGCAGTCCTATCTCCAGCTCTGGGGCCAACGTCCTGACTTTC.

The chain links TRBV6-6 to TRBJ2-2, with 8 nucleotides matching TRBD1. The germline V gene has CDR1 MNHNY and CDR2 SVGAGI (reference sequence). The trim removed 6 bases at V and 0 bases at J, leaving 6 bases unmatched. The CDR3 is 16 residues long. CDR3: CASRGAGQANTGELFF. The CDR3 nucleotides are TGTGCCAGCAGGGGGGCGGGACAGGCGAACACCGGGGAGCTGTTTTTT.

With respect to this clone: This sample includes further DNA sequences coding for the same CDR3. This chain links TRBV11-3 with TRBJ2-3; D ambiguous. This CDR3 is 12 amino acids long. Per the germline V gene, CDR1 is SGHNT and CDR2 is YENEEA. Trimming pared 1 base from V and 6 bases from J, leaving 5 bases between. The CDR3 sequence is CASSLVGDTQYF. The DNA for the CDR3 is TGTGCCAGCAGCTTAGTCGGGGATACGCAGTATTTT.

The rearrangement uses TRBV10-3 and TRBJ2-1, with TRBD2 matching over 15 bases. Germline loops: CDR1 ENHRY, CDR2 SYGVKD. The CDR3 runs to 19 residues. V gave up 6 bases and J gave up 6 bases; unmatched junction bases: 15. CDR3 sequence: CAIRLTGLAGGNLLNEQFF. CDR3 sequence (DNA): TGTGCCATCAGACTTACGGGACTAGCGGGGGGCAACCTCCTCAATGAGCAGTTCTTC.

This sequence joins TRBV5-8 and TRBJ2-5, with 7 nucleotides matching TRBD1. J was trimmed by 5 bases and V by 2 bases; bases with no gene match: 3. This CDR3 spans 13 amino acids. Germline-derived CDR1 and CDR2 are SGHTS and YDEGEE. CDR3 region: CASSLQGTETQYF. DNA for the CDR3: TGTGCCAGCAGCTTACAGGGGACGGAGACCCAGTACTTC.

The rearrangement uses TRBV10-1 and TRBJ1-1; D call uncertain. The germline V gene encodes CDR1 WNHNN and CDR2 SYGVQD (reference sequence). V was cut by 4 bases and J by 1 base, with 4 bases left in between. This CDR3 has 12 residues. The CDR3 here is CASSGPNTEAFF. In DNA form, the CDR3 reads TGCGCCAGCAGTGGCCCGAACACTGAAGCTTTCTTT.

The chain joins TRBV18 to TRBJ1-6; D not certain. The CDR3 consists of 11 residues. CDR1 is KGHSH and CDR2 is LQKENI in the germline V gene. Trimming pared 5 bases from V and 8 bases from J, leaving 4 bases between. The CDR3 region is CASSSDSPLHF. The DNA for the CDR3 is TGTGCCAGCTCATCTGATTCACCCCTCCACTTT.

The rearrangement links TRBV28 to TRBJ1-2; D remains ambiguous. CDR3 size: 13 residues. Germline CDR1 is MDHEN and CDR2 is SYDVKM. V lost 5 bases and J lost 4, with 11 bases in between. The CDR3 here is CASSPGSAYGYTF. For the CDR3, the DNA is TGTGCCAGCAGTCCTGGATCTGCCTATGGCTACACCTTC.

The V call is TRBV5-4, the J call TRBJ2-3, with 12 positions matching TRBD2. Germline lookup yields CDR1 SGHNT and CDR2 YYREEE (reference sequence). V lost 4 bases to trimming and J lost 2 bases; unmatched junction nucleotides: 5. The CDR3 totals 16 residues. CDR3 DNA: TGTGCCAGCAGCCCCGGACTAGCGGGGTCCACAGATACGCAGTATTTT. Its protein is CASSPGLAGSTDTQYF.